What follows are 20 T cell receptor beta chains derived from one specimen sequenced in a study of blood T cells in healthy people across ages (dated by TCRdb to between 2015 and 2017). The library was built by means of 5' RACE. The reads were generated on an Illumina HiSeq 2500. A second about 7 to 12 cycle PCR used a sample-barcoded 5' primer and a J-beta primer mix. TCRdb trimmed the raw reads at Q25, called clones with MiXCR and kept productive beta chains. Every distinct CDR3 protein forms one entry, paired with its most common genes and DNA. Across this sample there are about 1.4 million distinct CDR3 sequences, with almost 60% seen only once. The ten largest account for 6.5% to 8.5% of the sample. Sequencing used blood. These receptors came from a man aged 18 to 30 in good health.

The chain combines TRBV20-1 with TRBJ2-7; TRBD2 is a possible D gene (6 bases). Trimming left V 6 bases short and J 0 bases short, with 12 bases between. CDR1 is DFQATT and CDR2 is SNEGSKA in the germline V gene (reference sequence). The CDR3 spans 13 residues. The CDR3 sequence: CSANGGTSYEQYF. CDR3 nucleotides: TGCAGTGCAAATGGGGGGACCTCCTACGAGCAGTACTTC.

This rearrangement joins TRBV3-1 to TRBJ2-1; D unresolved. CDR3 length: 12 residues. CDR1 is LGHDT and CDR2 is YNNKEL in the germline V gene (reference sequence). With 4 bases removed from V and 8 bases from J, the gap between germline ends came to 9 bases. The CDR3 loop reads CASSRPPYEQFF. The CDR3 DNA reads TGTGCCAGCAGCCGCCCCCCGTATGAGCAGTTCTTC.

This clonotype was seen more than once but under ten times. This chain uses TRBV6-5 with TRBJ2-1; TRBD1 or TRBD2 may be the D gene (5 bases each). In germline, CDR1 is MNHEY, CDR2 SVGAGI. V was cut by 8 bases and J by 0 bases, with 17 bases left in between. The CDR3 runs 16 residues. DNA of the CDR3: TGTGCCAGCCAATCTAGCATAGGGACCTCCTACAATGAGCAGTTCTTC. This translates into CASQSSIGTSYNEQFF.

This clonotype was counted a few times. The rearrangement links TRBV4-1 to TRBJ2-7; D may correspond to TRBD1 or TRBD2 (5 bases each). The germline V gene has CDR1 MGHRA and CDR2 YSYEKL. This CDR3 has 15 amino acids. Trimming shortened V by 1 base and J by 0 bases, and 10 bases separated the two germline ends. CDR3 nucleotide sequence: TGCGCCAGCAGCCAAGTAGGGGAGAGCTCCTACGAGCAGTACTTC. It is translated as CASSQVGESSYEQYF.

The gene calls are TRBV7-8 and TRBJ2-7; no clear D gene. Germline-derived CDR1 and CDR2 are SGHVS and FQNEAQ. This CDR3 has 13 amino acids. Trimming shortened V by 2 bases and J by 2 bases, and 7 bases separated the two germline ends. The CDR3 loop is CASSLRATYEQYF. In nucleotides, the CDR3 is TGTGCCAGCAGCTTACGAGCTACCTACGAGCAGTACTTC.

This chain connects TRBV4-1 to TRBJ1-1; no definite D call. Germline loops: CDR1 MGHRA, CDR2 YSYEKL. Trimming pared 1 base from V and 4 bases from J, leaving 7 bases between. CDR3 length: 13 residues. The CDR3 DNA reads as TGCGCCAGCAGCCAAGGCCCCACCACTGAAGCTTTCTTT. It codes for CASSQGPTTEAFF.

This clonotype was seen more than once but under ten times. The chain links TRBV6-1 to TRBJ1-4, with D possibly TRBD1 on 5 matching bases. Germline V gives CDR1 MNHNS, CDR2 SASEGT. V lost 4 bases and J 13 bases, leaving 7 bases between the germline ends. This CDR3 has 10 residues. CDR3 sequence (DNA): TGTGCCAGCAGTGGACAGCGACTGTTTTTT. Translation: CASSGQRLFF.

The chain employs TRBV6-2 or TRBV6-3 and TRBJ2-3; D tentatively fits TRBD1 or TRBD2 (6 bases each). Germline V gives CDR1 MNHEY, CDR2 SVGEGT. Between the trimmed V and J ends, which lost 0 bases and 4 bases, there was a span of 11 bases. The CDR3 consists of 15 residues. CDR3 DNA: TGTGCCAGCAGTTACTCGAGAGGGGGGTCAGATACGCAGTATTTT. Protein: CASSYSRGGSDTQYF.

This clonotype was counted once. One junction end disagrees with the germline gene, perhaps due to a read error. This sequence joins TRBV20-1 and TRBJ2-3; 10 nucleotides agree with TRBD2. Looked up from germline, CDR1 is DFQATT and CDR2 is SNEGSKA (reference sequence). The CDR3 is 16 amino acids. DNA for the CDR3: TGCAGTGCTAGAGGTACTAGCGGGGCCTCCACAGATACACAGTATTTT. It encodes CSARGTSGASTDTQYF.

The chain carries TRBV4-1 and TRBJ2-1; 8 nucleotides line up with TRBD2. The J call may be mistaken, given a closer DNA end match to TRBJ2-7. The CDR3 extends over 16 amino acids. Per germline, CDR1 MGHRA and CDR2 YSYEKL. CDR3 region: CASSQVTAPSGYEQYF. The CDR3, as DNA: TGCGCCAGCAGCCAAGTTACGGCGCCTAGCGGGTACGAGCAGTACTTC.

This clonotype was counted a few times. The chain joins TRBV20-1 to TRBJ2-7; TRBD1 matches at 7 bases. Germline loops: CDR1 DFQATT, CDR2 SNEGSKA (reference sequence). The ends lost 6 bases at V and 3 bases at J; junction bases unmatched: 8. This CDR3 comprises 13 residues. The CDR3 is CSAREGGHYEQYF. The DNA for the CDR3 is TGCAGTGCCAGGGAAGGGGGCCACTACGAGCAGTACTTC.

This clonotype was recorded many times. A read error may produce the germline difference seen at one junction end. The CDR3 coding sequence is TGTGCCAGCAGTCGGGCTGGCACAGATACGCAGTATTTT. Its protein product is CASSRAGTDTQYF. V gene TRBV5-1 combines with J gene TRBJ2-3; the D is unclear. Germline CDR1 SGHRS, CDR2 YFSETQ. CDR3 length: 13 residues.

The genes are TRBV9 and TRBJ2-5; D possibly corresponds to TRBD1 (6 bases). Per germline, CDR1 SGDLS and CDR2 YYNGEE. V lost 0 bases and J lost 4, with 7 bases in between. The CDR3 loop spans 13 amino acids. DNA of the CDR3: TGTGCCAGCAGCGTAGACAGGGCAGAGACCCAGTACTTC. Translating it yields CASSVDRAETQYF.

V is TRBV4-3 and J is TRBJ2-1; 11 bases map to TRBD2. CDR1 is LGHNA and CDR2 is YSLEER in the germline V gene. V was pared by 1 base and J by 4 bases, with 6 bases of the junction left unmatched. This CDR3 is built from 17 residues. The CDR3 DNA reads as TGCGCCAGCAGCCAAGGTCCTAGCGGGGGGTTGTACAATGAGCAGTTCTTC. As protein: CASSQGPSGGLYNEQFF.

The CDR3, as DNA: TGCGCCAGCAGGCAGGAGGCTAACTATGGCTACACCTTC. Protein: CASRQEANYGYTF. V usage is TRBV5-1 and J usage is TRBJ1-2; D call uncertain. V lost 5 bases to trimming and J lost 0 bases, with 8 bases between them. Germline V gene lookup returns CDR1 SGHRS and CDR2 YFSETQ. This CDR3 region has 13 residues.

The J gene is TRBJ2-1, the V gene TRBV12-5, with D hard to call. Between the trimmed V and J ends, which lost 2 bases and 9 bases, there was a span of 26 bases. The CDR3 is 18 amino acids. Germline lookup yields CDR1 LGHNT and CDR2 FRNRAP. Here the CDR3 DNA reads TGTGCTAGTGGTTTGAAGTTGGGTGGGCCTACCTCGGCTTTTGAGCAGTTCTTC. The encoded protein is CASGLKLGGPTSAFEQFF.

Concerning this clonotype: A read error is possible here, since a much larger clone lies one base away. The chain employs TRBV11-2 and TRBJ1-2; D is possibly TRBD1 (6 bases). The CDR3 is made up of 13 amino acids. Trimming cost V 0 bases and J 12 bases, with 14 bases left between them. Germline CDR1 is SGHAT and CDR2 is FQNNGV. This chain's CDR3 is CASSLDPSGGHTF. Here the CDR3 DNA reads TGTGCCAGCAGCTTAGATCCCTCTGGGGGCCACACCTTC.

This rearrangement joins TRBV6-1 to TRBJ2-3; 8 bases agree with TRBD1. Germline V gene data show CDR1 as MNHNS and CDR2 as SASEGT. With 1 base clipped from V and 1 base from J, the junction kept 4 bases outside the gene matches. The CDR3 totals 16 residues. The CDR3 nucleotides read TGTGCCAGCAGTGAAGTGCAGGGGGCGGGCACAGATACGCAGTATTTT. Residues: CASSEVQGAGTDTQYF.

The chain employs TRBV21-1 and TRBJ2-7. TRBV21-1 is annotated as a pseudogene. The CDR3 covers 15 residues. The CDR3 reads CASSKWAGRAYEQYF. As DNA, the CDR3 is TGTGCCAGCAGCAAGTGGGCAGGGAGGGCCTACGAGCAGTACTTC.

In this sample, this clonotype turned up once. This chain connects TRBV2 to TRBJ2-3; TRBD2 aligns across 8 bases. V lost 5 bases and J lost 6; bases outside the gene matches: 10. This CDR3 is built from 15 residues. CDR1 is SNHLY, CDR2 FYNNEI, per germline. CDR3 DNA: TGTGCCAGCAGTCCCAGCGGGAGCCCCCGCGATACGCAGTATTTT. Encoded protein: CASSPSGSPRDTQYF.